The clone carrying this TCR beta chain was observed once. Its target is not known. One junction end disagrees with the germline gene, perhaps due to a read error. The source of the sample is a study of tumor and adjacent non-tumor tissue in lung cancer. Background on the study: Patients comprised eleven to twelve adenocarcinoma, a couple of squamous cell carcinoma and 1 small cell lung cancer.

Study observations and caveats: Tumor TCR diversity, when higher, was linked to shorter survival.

The template was RNA from unsorted bulk tissue. Three rounds of nested PCR, following a modified ARM-PCR protocol, produced the TCRbeta library. A single record per CDR3 protein comes from TCRdb applying MiXCR to the multiplex PCR reads. The repertoire holds roughly 140,000 distinct CDR3 sequences, with 60% to 70% as singletons. Germline lookup yields CDR1 DFQATT and CDR2 SNEGSKA (reference sequence). This CDR3 is 15 amino acids long. This chain uses TRBV20-1 with TRBJ2-1; a possible D gene is TRBD1 (6 bases). Sequencing used lung tumor tissue. This clonotype was obtained from a man aged 55 to 70 with small cell lung cancer. In nucleotides, the CDR3 is TGCAGTGCCTCCCGACAGGAGAGCTTCTACAATGAGAAGTTCTTC. This sequence encodes CSASRQESFYNEKFF.